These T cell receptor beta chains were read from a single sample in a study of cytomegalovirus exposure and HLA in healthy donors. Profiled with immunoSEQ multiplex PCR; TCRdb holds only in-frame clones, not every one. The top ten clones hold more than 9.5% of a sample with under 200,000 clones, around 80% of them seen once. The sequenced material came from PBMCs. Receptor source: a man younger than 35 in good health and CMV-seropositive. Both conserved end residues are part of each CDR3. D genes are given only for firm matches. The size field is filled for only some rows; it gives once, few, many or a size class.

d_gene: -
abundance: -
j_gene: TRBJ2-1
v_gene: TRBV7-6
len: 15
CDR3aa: CASSPAGRRVNEQFF
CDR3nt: TGTGCCAGCAGCCCTGCGGGGAGAAGGGTCAATGAGCAGTTCTTC

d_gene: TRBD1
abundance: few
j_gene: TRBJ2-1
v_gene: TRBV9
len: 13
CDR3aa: CASSVDRGNEQFF
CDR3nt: TGTGCCAGCAGCGTGGACAGGGGGAATGAGCAGTTCTTC

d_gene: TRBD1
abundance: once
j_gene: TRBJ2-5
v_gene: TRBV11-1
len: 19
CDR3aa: CASSLGFARGQGAYETQYF
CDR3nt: TGTGCCAGCAGCTTAGGTTTCGCGCGCGGACAGGGGGCTTATGAGACCCAGTACTTC

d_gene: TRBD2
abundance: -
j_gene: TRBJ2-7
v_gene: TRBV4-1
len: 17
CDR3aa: CASSPGLAGGPNYEQYF
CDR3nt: TGCGCCAGCAGCCCGGGACTAGCGGGGGGCCCTAACTACGAGCAGTACTTC

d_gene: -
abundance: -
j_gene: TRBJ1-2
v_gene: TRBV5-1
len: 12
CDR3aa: CASSLERGGYTF
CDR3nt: TGCGCCAGCAGCTTGGAAAGGGGAGGCTACACCTTC

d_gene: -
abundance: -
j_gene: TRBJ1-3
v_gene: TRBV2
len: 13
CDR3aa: CASSGSSGNTIYF
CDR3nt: TGTGCCAGCAGTGGCAGCTCTGGAAACACCATATATTTT

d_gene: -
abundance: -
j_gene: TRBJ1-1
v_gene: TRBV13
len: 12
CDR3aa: CASSSPGVIAFF
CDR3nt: TGTGCCAGCAGCTCCCCCGGGGTAATAGCTTTCTTT

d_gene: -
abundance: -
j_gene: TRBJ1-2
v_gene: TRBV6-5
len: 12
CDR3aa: CASRDPTGAYTF
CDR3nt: TGTGCCAGCAGAGATCCCACAGGTGCCTACACCTTC

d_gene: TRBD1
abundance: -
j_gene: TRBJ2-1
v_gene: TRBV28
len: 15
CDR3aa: CASTLPPRGYNEQFF
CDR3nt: TGTGCCAGCACCTTACCCCCCAGGGGGTACAATGAGCAGTTCTTC

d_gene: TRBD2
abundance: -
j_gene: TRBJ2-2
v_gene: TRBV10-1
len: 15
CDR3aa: CASSDGTSGTGELFF
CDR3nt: TGCGCCAGCAGTGATGGGACTAGCGGCACCGGGGAGCTGTTTTTT

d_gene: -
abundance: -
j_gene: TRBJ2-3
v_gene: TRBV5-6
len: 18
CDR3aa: CASSPSRLGETSTDTQYF
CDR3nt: TGTGCCAGCAGTCCCTCCCGACTAGGGGAAACTAGCACAGATACGCAGTATTTT

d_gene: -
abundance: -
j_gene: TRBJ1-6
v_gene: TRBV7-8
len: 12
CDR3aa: CASSSTSSPLHF
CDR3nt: TGTGCCAGCAGCTCTACGAGCTCACCCCTCCACTTT

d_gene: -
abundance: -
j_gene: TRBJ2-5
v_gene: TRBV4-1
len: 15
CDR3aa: CASSQGIRGLETQYF
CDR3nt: TGCGCCAGCAGCCAAGGAATCAGGGGTCTGGAGACCCAGTACTTC

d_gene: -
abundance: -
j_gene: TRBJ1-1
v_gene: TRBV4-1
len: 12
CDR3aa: CATVQGSTEAFF
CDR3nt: TGCGCCACCGTCCAGGGAAGCACTGAAGCTTTCTTT

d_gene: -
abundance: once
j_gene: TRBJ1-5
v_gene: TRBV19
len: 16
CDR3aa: CASSISGGRGNQPQHF
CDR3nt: TGTGCCAGTAGTATCTCGGGGGGTAGGGGTAACCAGCCCCAGCATTTT

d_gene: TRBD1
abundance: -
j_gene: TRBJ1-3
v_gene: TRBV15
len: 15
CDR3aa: CATRLSQGAGNTIYF
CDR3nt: TGTGCCACCAGGCTTTCTCAGGGGGCTGGAAACACCATATATTTT